Below are 8 T cell receptor beta chains sequenced from a single sample in a study of sequential checkpoint blockade in melanoma (dated by TCRdb to between 2017 and 2020). Interpreted using the paper, the treatment or condition label stands for: randomized to nivolumab then ipilimumab (arm A) or the reverse (arm B). Library preparation was by the immunoSEQ multiplex PCR assay. TCRdb obtained this table from immuneACCESS and retained in-frame rearrangements with V and J assigned. These tables miss some clones; where compared with another copy, unresolved V genes account for less than half of the shortfall, and the remainder is unexplained. The sample table contains 9,500 to 15,000 clones; only one count was recorded for approximately 27% of them. Approximately 19% of the sample goes to the ten largest clones. The sequencing here drew on tumor tissue (inferred from file names), taken from a patient given nivolumab and ipilimumab in sequence. Every receptor here comes from a human donor with melanoma.

This clone was counted between two and nine times. The genes are TRBV6-1 and TRBJ1-3; D is uncertain. V dropped 1 base and J dropped 0 bases, with 10 bases sitting between them. This CDR3 contains 16 residues. Germline assignment: CDR1 MNHNS and CDR2 SASEGT. The CDR3 DNA reads as TGTGCCAGCAGTGAAGAAAGGAGTTACTCTGGAAACACCATATATTTT. It codes for CASSEERSYSGNTIYF.

The chain couples TRBV15 to TRBJ1-3; D perhaps matches TRBD1 (5 bases). Germline-derived CDR1 and CDR2 are LNHNV and YYDKDF (reference sequence). The CDR3 loop spans 16 amino acids. V was trimmed by 4 bases and J by 0 bases, leaving 13 bases between them. The chain's CDR3 is CATSTRDRYSGNTIYF. The CDR3 DNA reads TGTGCCACCAGCACCAGGGACCGGTACTCTGGAAACACCATATATTTT.

The gene calls are TRBV6-8 and TRBJ1-5; D not certain. The ends were cut back, 2 bases at V and 0 bases at J, with 8 bases in the middle. CDR3 length: 15 residues. Germline values: CDR1 MNHGY, CDR2 SAAAGT. This CDR3 is CASSYRESSNQPQHF. The CDR3 DNA sequence: TGTGCCAGCAGTTACAGGGAAAGTAGCAATCAGCCCCAGCATTTT.

The chain couples TRBV16 to TRBJ2-1; tentative D call: TRBD1 (6 bases). Germline V gene lookup returns CDR1 KGHSY and CDR2 FQNENV. The V end lost 0 bases, the J end lost 5 bases, and 11 bases lay between the germline ends. CDR3 length equals 15 residues. CDR3 nucleotides: TGTGCCAGCAGCCAATCGTTCAGGGGCCACAATGAGCAGTTCTTC. Translation gives CASSQSFRGHNEQFF.

This chain's CDR3 is CASRPSDRGFGEAFF. The CDR3 DNA sequence: TGTGCCAGTAGACCGTCGGACAGGGGCTTTGGAGAAGCTTTCTTT. The chain links TRBV19 to TRBJ1-1, with 9 bases matching TRBD1. Looked up from germline, CDR1 is LNHDA and CDR2 is SQIVND (reference sequence). The CDR3 runs to 15 residues. J lost 8 bases, V lost 6 bases, and 13 bases had no gene match.

This chain links TRBV9 with TRBJ1-4; D is uncertain. Germline CDR1 is SGDLS and CDR2 is YYNGEE. The CDR3 is 15 residues long. Trimming took 0 bases from V and 3 from J, leaving 9 bases between them. CDR3 region: CASSVGPGANEKLFF. CDR3 nucleotide sequence: TGTGCCAGCAGCGTAGGCCCCGGGGCTAATGAAAAACTGTTTTTT.

The chain has TRBV19 and TRBJ1-6, with 7 bases lining up with TRBD1. V lost 5 bases, J lost 6 bases, and 10 bases stayed unmatched. Germline CDR1 and CDR2: LNHDA and SQIVND (reference sequence). The CDR3 is made up of 16 amino acids. CDR3 residues: CASSEDHRGFNSPLHF. The CDR3 DNA sequence: TGTGCCAGTAGTGAGGACCACAGGGGATTTAATTCACCCCTCCACTTT.

This clone was seen a few times. CDR3 amino acids: CASIQDRGNYGYTF. The DNA for the CDR3 is TGTGCCAGCATCCAAGACAGGGGTAACTATGGCTACACCTTC. V is TRBV7-5 and J is TRBJ1-2; whether TRBD1, the table's D call, matches the DNA was not checked. TRBV7-5 is flagged as a pseudogene. This CDR3 region has 14 residues.